Following are 20 T cell receptor beta chains from one sample sequenced in a study of blood T cell repertoires in COVID-19. The assay was immunoSEQ multiplex PCR, and TCRdb's table has in-frame clones only and misses some. The data show around 100,000 clones, about 80% seen once. The specimen was peripheral blood. These receptors all come from a man between 65 and 85 years old with active or convalescent COVID-19.

This chain joins TRBV15 and TRBJ2-2; D might be TRBD1 (5 bases). This CDR3 is built from 18 residues. Trimming pared 0 bases from V and 2 bases from J, leaving 16 bases between. The germline V gene encodes CDR1 LNHNV and CDR2 YYDKDF (reference sequence). CDR3: CATSRDRRAGQNTGELFF. The DNA for the CDR3 is TGTGCCACCAGCAGAGATAGAAGGGCAGGGCAAAACACCGGGGAGCTGTTTTTT.

V is TRBV11-2 and J is TRBJ1-2, with no clear D. With 4 bases removed from V and 4 bases from J, the gap between germline ends came to 16 bases. The germline V gene has CDR1 SGHAT and CDR2 FQNNGV. The CDR3 has 15 residues. The CDR3 loop is CASSSLGRGPYGYTF. CDR3 coding DNA: TGTGCCAGCAGCTCCCTGGGCCGGGGTCCCTATGGCTACACCTTC.

The CDR3 DNA follows: TGTGCCAGCGTCCCAGGGGCTCTTCTCTACGAGCAGTACTTC. Translated, it gives CASVPGALLYEQYF. This chain joins TRBV5-5 and TRBJ2-7, with D tentatively TRBD1 (6 bases). Trimming took 7 bases from V and 3 from J, leaving 17 bases between them. The length of the CDR3 is 14 residues. Germline V gene data show CDR1 as SGHKS and CDR2 as YYEKEE (reference sequence).

CDR3 sequence reads: CASSFNRGQNEQYF. CDR3 bases: TGTGCCAGCAGCTTTAACAGGGGCCAGAACGAGCAGTACTTC. The rearrangement joins TRBV5-6 to TRBJ2-7, with 7 bases lining up with TRBD1. Germline CDR1 reads SGHDT; CDR2 reads YYEEEE. The CDR3 totals 14 residues. Trimming removed 2 bases from V and 5 bases from J; junction bases left unmatched: 7.

CDR3 sequence: CASSYWPGRGNEQFF. The CDR3 DNA is TGTGCCAGCAGTTACTGGCCAGGGAGGGGCAATGAGCAGTTCTTC. The chain uses TRBV6-5 and TRBJ2-1, with TRBD2 matching 7 bases. V was pared by 1 base and J by 6 bases, with 6 bases of the junction left unmatched. This CDR3 has 15 amino acids. Looked up from germline, CDR1 is MNHEY and CDR2 is SVGAGI.

The chain employs TRBV4-2 and TRBJ2-4, with TRBD2 matching 8 bases. Germline V gene lookup returns CDR1 LGHNA and CDR2 YNFKEQ. V was pared by 0 bases and J by 8 bases, with 9 bases of the junction left unmatched. This CDR3 has 16 residues. Here the CDR3 DNA reads TGTGCCAGCAGCCAAGAGAGCGGGAGACAGAGGCACATTCAGTACTTC. Amino acid sequence: CASSQESGRQRHIQYF.

The chain carries TRBV9 and TRBJ1-4; 8 nucleotides match TRBD1. Germline V CDR1 and CDR2: SGDLS, YYNGEE. V shed 0 bases, J shed 8 bases, and the junction held 6 bases outside the gene matches. The CDR3 is 15 amino acids. DNA for the CDR3: TGTGCCAGCAGCGTAGGGACAGGGCGTGGGGAAAAACTGTTTTTT. Protein sequence: CASSVGTGRGEKLFF.

This clone has a handful of counts. The J gene is TRBJ2-1, the V gene TRBV24-1, with 11 bases that match TRBD2. The CDR3 is made up of 17 amino acids. With V trimmed by 3 bases and J by 9 bases, 12 bases remained unmatched. Germline V gene lookup returns CDR1 KGHDR and CDR2 SFDVKD. CDR3 in amino acids: CATSDPGLAGGPSEQFF. CDR3 in DNA: TGTGCCACCAGTGATCCCGGTTTAGCGGGAGGGCCTAGTGAGCAGTTCTTC.

CDR3 loop: CAWSWDRGTEAFF. The DNA of the CDR3 is TGTGCCTGGAGTTGGGACAGGGGCACTGAAGCTTTCTTT. The chain employs TRBV30 and TRBJ1-1, with TRBD1 matching over 10 bases. This CDR3 comprises 13 residues. The V and J ends lost 2 bases and 4 bases, in that order; junction bases with no gene match: 1. CDR1 is GTSNPN, CDR2 SVGIG, per germline (reference sequence).

The chain carries TRBV6-5 and TRBJ1-1; TRBD1 agrees at 9 bases. V dropped 6 bases and J dropped 4; count of bases not matched to a gene: 9. The CDR3 is 15 residues long. Germline V gene data show CDR1 as MNHEY and CDR2 as SVGAGI. The CDR3 sequence: CASSLGGTGFTEAFF. Here the CDR3 DNA reads TGTGCCAGCAGCTTGGGAGGGACAGGGTTCACTGAAGCTTTCTTT.

This chain connects TRBV7-2 to TRBJ1-2; weak D call: TRBD1 (6 bases). Germline V gene sequence: CDR1 SGHTA, CDR2 FQGNSA. The CDR3 is 13 amino acids. V was pared by 1 base and J by 5 bases, with 8 bases between. The CDR3 region is CASSLGTEYGYTF. CDR3 nucleotide sequence: TGTGCCAGCAGCTTAGGGACAGAATATGGCTACACCTTC.

The V call is TRBV10-2, the J call TRBJ2-3; perhaps TRBD2 as D (6 bases). Between the trimmed V and J ends, which lost 3 bases and 5 bases, there was a span of 15 bases. Germline values: CDR1 WSHSY, CDR2 SAAADI. The CDR3 sequence is 15 residues long. CDR3 sequence (DNA): TGCGCCAGCAGTGATGGAGGGTTTCTGCGAGATACGCAGTATTTT. Residues: CASSDGGFLRDTQYF.

The chain couples TRBV5-1 to TRBJ2-7; 10 bases are shared with TRBD2. J was trimmed by 3 bases and V by 3 bases; bases with no gene match: 6. CDR1 SGHRS and CDR2 YFSETQ come from the germline V gene. The CDR3 runs 15 residues. The DNA for the CDR3 is TGCGCCAGCAGCTCTCCGGGACTAGCGATCTACGAGCAGTACTTC. It is translated as CASSSPGLAIYEQYF.

V usage is TRBV30 and J usage is TRBJ1-6; TRBD1 aligns across 7 bases. The trim removed 3 bases at V and 5 bases at J, leaving 10 bases unmatched. The germline V gene encodes CDR1 GTSNPN and CDR2 SVGIG (reference sequence). This CDR3 has 16 amino acids. The chain's CDR3 is CAWRGDSRSNNSPLHF. The CDR3 DNA reads as TGTGCCTGGAGGGGGGACAGCCGAAGCAATAATTCACCCCTCCACTTT.

The chain combines TRBV18 with TRBJ2-5; 11 bases match TRBD2. The CDR3 is 16 residues long. Germline V gene data show CDR1 as KGHSH and CDR2 as LQKENI. V was pared by 1 base and J by 0 bases, with 1 base of the junction left unmatched. Written as DNA, the CDR3 is TGTGCCAGCTCACCACGGACTAGCGGGTACCAAGAGACCCAGTACTTC. This codes for CASSPRTSGYQETQYF.

This clone appeared a few times. The chain joins TRBV29-1 to TRBJ1-4; D is unresolved. The CDR3 has 14 residues. Trimming stripped 5 bases from V and 0 bases from J, with 10 bases between. Germline CDR1 and CDR2: SQVTM and ANQGSEA. CDR3 nucleotide sequence: TGCAGCGTTCAAGCGGAGGCAACTAATGAAAAACTGTTTTTT. This sequence encodes CSVQAEATNEKLFF.

The genes are TRBV30 and TRBJ2-7, with D tentatively TRBD1 (7 bases). The length of the CDR3 is 13 residues. V lost 1 base, J lost 9 bases, and 16 bases lay in between. Germline loops: CDR1 GTSNPN, CDR2 SVGIG (reference sequence). In nucleotides, the CDR3 is TGTGCCTGGAGTGACGGACAGGTGGGGGGGCAGTACTTC. Encoded protein: CAWSDGQVGGQYF.

The chain employs TRBV6-6 and TRBJ1-6; D possibly corresponds to TRBD1 (5 bases). Trimming pared 1 base from V and 7 bases from J, leaving 8 bases between. CDR3 length: 14 residues. Germline assignment: CDR1 MNHNY and CDR2 SVGAGI (reference sequence). CDR3 nucleotides: TGTGCCAGCAGTTACTTGGACACAAATTCACCCCTCCACTTT. Translation: CASSYLDTNSPLHF.

CDR3 protein: CASSATGVNSPLHF. CDR3 in DNA: TGTGCCAGCAGCGCTACAGGGGTTAATTCACCCCTCCACTTT. V usage is TRBV27 and J usage is TRBJ1-6, with 7 positions matching TRBD1. Germline CDR1 reads MNHEY; CDR2 reads SMNVEV (reference sequence). V was clipped by 6 bases and J by 6 bases; unmatched bases: 5. The CDR3 sequence is 14 residues long.

This clone was picked up a small number of times. The gene calls are TRBV2 and TRBJ1-2; TRBD1 matches at 7 bases. Germline V gives CDR1 SNHLY, CDR2 FYNNEI. V shed 6 bases and J 0 bases; nucleotides not matched to a gene: 7. This CDR3 contains 15 residues. CDR3 loop: CASRDRGTANYGYTF. The CDR3 coding sequence is TGTGCCAGCAGGGACCGGGGGACAGCTAACTATGGCTACACCTTC.